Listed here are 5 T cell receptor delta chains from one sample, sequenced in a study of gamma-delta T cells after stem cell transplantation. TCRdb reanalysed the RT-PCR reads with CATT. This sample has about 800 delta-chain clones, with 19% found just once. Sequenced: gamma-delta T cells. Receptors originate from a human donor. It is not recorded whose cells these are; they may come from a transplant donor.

The CDR3 region has the DNA TGTGCCTGTGATGTATTACGGGGGGATGATAAACTCATCTTT. Protein: CACDVLRGDDKLIF. The chain employs TRDV2 and TRDJ1; TRDD3 matches 7 bases. TCRdb is silent on the J gene; assignment here came from matching the DNA to germline. There are 14 residues in the CDR3. The germline V gene has CDR1 GEAIGNYY and CDR2 EKD. Losses at the gene ends were 4 bases for V and 5 bases for J; bases not matched to a gene: 9.

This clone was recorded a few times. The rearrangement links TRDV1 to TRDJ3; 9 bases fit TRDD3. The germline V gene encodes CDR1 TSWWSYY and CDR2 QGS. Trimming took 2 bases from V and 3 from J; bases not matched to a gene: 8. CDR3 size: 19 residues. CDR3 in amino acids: CALGESWGIGVWDTRQMFF. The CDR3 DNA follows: TGTGCTCTTGGGGAATCCTGGGGGATTGGCGTCTGGGACACCCGACAGATGTTTTTC.

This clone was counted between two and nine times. The CDR3 reads CACDTVLGDSGDYTDKLIF. The DNA for the CDR3 is TGTGCCTGTGACACCGTATTGGGGGATTCGGGGGACTACACCGATAAACTCATCTTT. The chain combines TRDV2 with TRDJ1; 8 positions agree with TRDD3. Germline CDR1 GEAIGNYY, CDR2 EKD. Trimming took 0 bases from V and 0 from J; bases not matched to a gene: 14. The CDR3 extends over 19 amino acids.

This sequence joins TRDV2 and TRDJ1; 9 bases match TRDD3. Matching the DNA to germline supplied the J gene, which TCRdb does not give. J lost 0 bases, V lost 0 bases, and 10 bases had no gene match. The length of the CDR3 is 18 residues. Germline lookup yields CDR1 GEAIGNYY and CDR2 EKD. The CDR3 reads CACDTVGGYRLYTDKLIF. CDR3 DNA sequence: TGTGCCTGTGACACCGTCGGGGGATACCGTTTGTACACCGATAAACTCATCTTT.

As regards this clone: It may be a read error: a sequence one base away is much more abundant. The CDR3: CACDPLLGDPSADKLIF. The CDR3 bases are TGTGCCTGTGATCCCCTACTAGGGGACCCGAGCGCCGATAAACTCATCTTT. V gene TRDV2 combines with J gene TRDJ1; either TRDD2 or TRDD3 may fit D (5 bases each). No J gene was available from TCRdb, and it was assigned here by a germline match of the DNA. Per the germline V gene, CDR1 is GEAIGNYY and CDR2 is EKD. V was shortened by 4 bases and J by 3 bases, with 23 bases between the two germline ends. The CDR3 is made up of 17 amino acids.